This T cell receptor (beta chain) appears in the sequencing data of a study of blood T cell repertoires in COVID-19. Study information: PBMCs, B-cell-depleted T cells, or T cells provided the cDNA or gDNA that made up the material.

Sequencing was performed with immunoSEQ multiplex PCR; in TCRdb, only in-frame clones are kept and a portion is missing. The sample contains roughly 270,000 clones, nearly 90% of which appear only once. The specimen sequenced was peripheral blood. This clonotype originated in a man aged 18 to 30 with active or convalescent COVID-19.

The CDR3 here is CATSDRDSNTGELFF. The CDR3 DNA sequence: TGTGCCACCAGTGATCGGGACAGCAACACCGGGGAGCTGTTTTTT. The chain is built from TRBV24-1 and TRBJ2-2; 7 bases are shared with TRBD1. CDR1 KGHDR and CDR2 SFDVKD come from the germline V gene. This CDR3 has 15 amino acids. V was pared by 3 bases and J by 2 bases, with 2 bases of the junction left unmatched.